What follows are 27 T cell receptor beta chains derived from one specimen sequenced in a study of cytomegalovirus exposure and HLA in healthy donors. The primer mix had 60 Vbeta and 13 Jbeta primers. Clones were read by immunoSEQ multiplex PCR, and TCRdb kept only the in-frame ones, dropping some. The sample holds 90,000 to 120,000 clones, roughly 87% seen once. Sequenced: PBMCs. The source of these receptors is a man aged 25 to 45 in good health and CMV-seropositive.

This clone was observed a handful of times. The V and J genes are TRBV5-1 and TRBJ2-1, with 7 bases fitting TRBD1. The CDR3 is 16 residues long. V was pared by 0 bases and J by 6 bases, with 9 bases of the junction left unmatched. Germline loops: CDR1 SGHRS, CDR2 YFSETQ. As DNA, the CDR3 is TGCGCCAGCAGCTTGGGACAGGGACCCCTAGGCAATGAGCAGTTCTTC. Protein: CASSLGQGPLGNEQFF.

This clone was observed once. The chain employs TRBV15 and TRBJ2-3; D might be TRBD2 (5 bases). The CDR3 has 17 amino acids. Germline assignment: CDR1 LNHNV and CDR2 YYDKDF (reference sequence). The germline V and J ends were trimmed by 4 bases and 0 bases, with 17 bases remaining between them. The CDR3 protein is CATSNRTGKVSTDTQYF. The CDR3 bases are TGTGCCACCAGCAATAGGACTGGGAAGGTGAGCACAGATACGCAGTATTTT.

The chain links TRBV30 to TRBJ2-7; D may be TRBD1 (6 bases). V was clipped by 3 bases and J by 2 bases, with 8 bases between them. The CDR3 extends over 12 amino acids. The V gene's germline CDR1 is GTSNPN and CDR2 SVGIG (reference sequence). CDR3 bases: TGTGCCTGGAGGGACAGACCCTACGAGCAGTACTTC. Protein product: CAWRDRPYEQYF.

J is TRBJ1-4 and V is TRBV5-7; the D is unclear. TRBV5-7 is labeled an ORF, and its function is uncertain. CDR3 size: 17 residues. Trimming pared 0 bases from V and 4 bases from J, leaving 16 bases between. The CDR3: CASSLAHVRVFNEKLFF. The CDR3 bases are TGTGCCAGCAGCTTGGCGCACGTCCGGGTTTTTAATGAAAAACTGTTTTTT.

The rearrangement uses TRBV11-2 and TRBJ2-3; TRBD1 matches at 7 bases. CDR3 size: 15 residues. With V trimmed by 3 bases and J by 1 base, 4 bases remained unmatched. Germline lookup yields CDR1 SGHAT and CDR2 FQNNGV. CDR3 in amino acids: CASSFRDRGTDTQYF. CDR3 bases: TGTGCCAGCAGCTTCCGGGACAGAGGCACAGATACGCAGTATTTT.

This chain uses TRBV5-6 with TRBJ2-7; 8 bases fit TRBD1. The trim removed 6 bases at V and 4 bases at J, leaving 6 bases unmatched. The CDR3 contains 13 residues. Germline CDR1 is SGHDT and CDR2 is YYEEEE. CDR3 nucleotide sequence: TGTGCCAGCACCCCGACAGGGGCTTACGAGCAGTACTTC. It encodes CASTPTGAYEQYF.

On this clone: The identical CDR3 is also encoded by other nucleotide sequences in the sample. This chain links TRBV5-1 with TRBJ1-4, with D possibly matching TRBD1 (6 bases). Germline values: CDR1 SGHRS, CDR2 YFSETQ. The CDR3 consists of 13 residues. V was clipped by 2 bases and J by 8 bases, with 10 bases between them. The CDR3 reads CASSLGTGEKLFF. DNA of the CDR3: TGCGCCAGCAGCTTAGGAACAGGGGAAAAACTGTTTTTT.

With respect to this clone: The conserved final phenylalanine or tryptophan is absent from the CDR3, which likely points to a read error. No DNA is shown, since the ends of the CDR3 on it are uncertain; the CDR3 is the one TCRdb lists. CDR3 residues: CASSHGEGGV. The chain employs TRBV23-1 and TRBJ1-3. TRBV23-1 is labeled an ORF, and its function is uncertain. The CDR3 spans 10 amino acids, including both terminal residues.

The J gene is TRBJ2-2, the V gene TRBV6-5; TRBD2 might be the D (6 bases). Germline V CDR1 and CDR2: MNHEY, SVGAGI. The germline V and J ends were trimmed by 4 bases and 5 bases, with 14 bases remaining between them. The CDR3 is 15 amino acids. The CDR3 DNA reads TGTGCCAGCAGTTCGGAGGGTTCTTGGACCGGGGAGCTGTTTTTT. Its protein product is CASSSEGSWTGELFF.

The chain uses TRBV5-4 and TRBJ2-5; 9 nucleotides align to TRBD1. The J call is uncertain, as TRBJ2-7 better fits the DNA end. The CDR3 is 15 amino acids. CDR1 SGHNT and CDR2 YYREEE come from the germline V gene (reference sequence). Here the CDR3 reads CASSLFGTGSYEQYF. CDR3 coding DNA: TGTGCCAGCAGCTTGTTCGGGACAGGGTCTTACGAGCAGTACTTC.

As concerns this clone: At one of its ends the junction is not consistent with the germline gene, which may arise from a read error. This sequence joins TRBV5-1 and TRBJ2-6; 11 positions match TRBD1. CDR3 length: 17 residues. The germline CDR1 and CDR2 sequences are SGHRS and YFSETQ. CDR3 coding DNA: TGCGCCAGCAGCCCGGGACAGGGGGGTTTCCGGGCCAACGGCCTGACTTTC. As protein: CASSPGQGGFRANGLTF.

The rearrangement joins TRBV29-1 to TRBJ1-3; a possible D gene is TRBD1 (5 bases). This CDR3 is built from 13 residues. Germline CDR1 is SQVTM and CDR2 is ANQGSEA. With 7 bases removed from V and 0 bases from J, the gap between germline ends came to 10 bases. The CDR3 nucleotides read TGCAGCGCGACAGTTAGCTCTGGAAACACCATATATTTT. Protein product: CSATVSSGNTIYF.

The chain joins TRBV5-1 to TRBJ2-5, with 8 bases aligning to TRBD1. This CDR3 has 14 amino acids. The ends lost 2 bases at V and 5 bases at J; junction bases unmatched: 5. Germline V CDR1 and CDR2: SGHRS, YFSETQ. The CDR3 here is CASSLGQGIETQYF. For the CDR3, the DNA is TGCGCCAGCAGCTTAGGACAGGGTATTGAGACCCAGTACTTC.

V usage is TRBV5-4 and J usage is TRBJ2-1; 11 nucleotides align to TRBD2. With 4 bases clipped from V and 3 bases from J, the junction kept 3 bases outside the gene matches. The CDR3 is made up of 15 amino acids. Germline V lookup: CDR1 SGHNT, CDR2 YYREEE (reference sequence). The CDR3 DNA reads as TGTGCCAGCAGCCTAGGGACTAGCGGCTACAATGAGCAGTTCTTC. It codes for CASSLGTSGYNEQFF.

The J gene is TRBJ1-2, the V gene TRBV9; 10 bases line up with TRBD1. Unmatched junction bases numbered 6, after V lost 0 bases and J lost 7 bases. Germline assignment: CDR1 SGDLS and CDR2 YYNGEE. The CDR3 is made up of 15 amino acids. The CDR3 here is CASSVGQGAPGGYTF. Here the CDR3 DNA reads TGTGCCAGCAGCGTAGGACAGGGGGCGCCTGGTGGCTACACCTTC. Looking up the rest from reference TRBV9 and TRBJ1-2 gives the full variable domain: DSGVTQTPKHLITATGQRVTLRCSPRSGDLSVYWYQQSLDQGLQFLIQYYNGEERAKGNILERFSAQQFPDLHSELNLSSLELGDSALYFCASSVGQGAPGGYTFGSGTRLTVV.

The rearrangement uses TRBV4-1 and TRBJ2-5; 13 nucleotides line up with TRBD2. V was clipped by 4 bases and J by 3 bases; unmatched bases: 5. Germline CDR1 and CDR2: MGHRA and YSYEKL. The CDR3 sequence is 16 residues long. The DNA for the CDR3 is TGCGCCAGCAGCCTTCGACTAGCGGGGGGTGAAGAGACCCAGTACTTC. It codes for CASSLRLAGGEETQYF.

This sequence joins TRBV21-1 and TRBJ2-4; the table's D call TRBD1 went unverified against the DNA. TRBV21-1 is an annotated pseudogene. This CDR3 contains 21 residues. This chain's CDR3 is CASSKGNSGTGNILAKNIQYF. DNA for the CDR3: TGTGCCAGCAGCAAAGGGAATTCCGGGACAGGGAACATCCTAGCCAAAAACATTCAGTACTTC.

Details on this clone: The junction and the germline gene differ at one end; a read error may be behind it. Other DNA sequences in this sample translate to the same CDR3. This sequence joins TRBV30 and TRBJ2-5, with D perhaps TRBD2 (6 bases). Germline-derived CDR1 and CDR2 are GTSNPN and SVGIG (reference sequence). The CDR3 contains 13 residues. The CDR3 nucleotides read TGCGCCTGGAGACTGGGCGGGGTCTGGACCCAGTACTTC. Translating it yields CAWRLGGVWTQYF.

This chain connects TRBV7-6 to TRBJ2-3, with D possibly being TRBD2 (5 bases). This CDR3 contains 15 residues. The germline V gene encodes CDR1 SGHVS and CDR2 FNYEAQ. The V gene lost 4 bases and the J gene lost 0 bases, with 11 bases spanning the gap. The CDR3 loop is CASSYLTGSTDTQYF. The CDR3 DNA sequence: TGTGCCAGCAGCTATTTGACGGGGAGCACAGATACGCAGTATTTT.

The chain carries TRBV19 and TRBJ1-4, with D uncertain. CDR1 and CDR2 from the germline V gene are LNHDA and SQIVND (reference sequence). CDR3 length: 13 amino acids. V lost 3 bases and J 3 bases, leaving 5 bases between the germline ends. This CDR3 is CASSMNSNEKLFF. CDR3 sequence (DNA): TGTGCCAGTAGTATGAACTCTAATGAAAAACTGTTTTTT.

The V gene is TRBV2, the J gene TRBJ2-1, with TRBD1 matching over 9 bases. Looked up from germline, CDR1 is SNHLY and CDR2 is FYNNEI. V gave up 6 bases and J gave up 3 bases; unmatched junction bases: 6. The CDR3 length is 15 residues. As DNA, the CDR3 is TGTGCCAGCAGCCTGGACAGGGGCGACTACAATGAGCAGTTCTTC. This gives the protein CASSLDRGDYNEQFF.

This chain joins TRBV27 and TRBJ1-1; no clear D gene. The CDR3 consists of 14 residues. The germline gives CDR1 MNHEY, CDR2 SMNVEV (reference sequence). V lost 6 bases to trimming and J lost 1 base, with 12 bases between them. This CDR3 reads CASSHSSENTEAFF. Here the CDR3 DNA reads TGTGCCAGCAGCCATTCCTCAGAGAACACTGAAGCTTTCTTT.

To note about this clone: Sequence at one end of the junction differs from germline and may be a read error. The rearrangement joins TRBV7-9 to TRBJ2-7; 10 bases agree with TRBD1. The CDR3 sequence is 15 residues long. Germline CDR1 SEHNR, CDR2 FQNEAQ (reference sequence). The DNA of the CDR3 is TGTTCCAGCAGCCCAGGCCCGGGACAGGGGTCTGAGCAGTACTTC. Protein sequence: CSSSPGPGQGSEQYF. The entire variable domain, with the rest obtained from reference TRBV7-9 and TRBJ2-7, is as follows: DTGVSQNPRHKITKRGQNVTFRCDPISEHNRLYWYRQTLGQGPEFLTYFQNEAQLEKSRLLSDRFSAERPKGSFSTLEIQRTEQGDSAMYLCSSSPGPGQGSEQYFGPGTRLTVT.

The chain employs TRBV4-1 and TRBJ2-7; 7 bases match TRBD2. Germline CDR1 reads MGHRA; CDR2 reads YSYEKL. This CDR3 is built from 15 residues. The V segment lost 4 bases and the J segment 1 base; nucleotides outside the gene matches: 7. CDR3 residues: CASSPQSSGSYEQYF. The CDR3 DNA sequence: TGCGCCAGCAGCCCCCAGTCTAGCGGTTCCTACGAGCAGTACTTC.

CDR3 DNA sequence: TGTGCCAGCGGTAGTACGGTAACCAACATTCAGTACTTC. The encoded protein is CASGSTVTNIQYF. The V and J genes are TRBV14 and TRBJ2-4, with D uncertain. There are 13 residues in the CDR3. The germline V gene encodes CDR1 SGHDN and CDR2 FVKESK. V was shortened by 8 bases and J by 7 bases, with 15 bases between the two germline ends.

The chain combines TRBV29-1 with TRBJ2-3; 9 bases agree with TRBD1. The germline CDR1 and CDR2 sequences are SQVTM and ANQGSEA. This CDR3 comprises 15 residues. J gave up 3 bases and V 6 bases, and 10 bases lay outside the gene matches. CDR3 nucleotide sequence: TGCAGCGTCGGCGGCGGACAGGGGACTACAGATACGCAGTATTTT. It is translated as CSVGGGQGTTDTQYF.

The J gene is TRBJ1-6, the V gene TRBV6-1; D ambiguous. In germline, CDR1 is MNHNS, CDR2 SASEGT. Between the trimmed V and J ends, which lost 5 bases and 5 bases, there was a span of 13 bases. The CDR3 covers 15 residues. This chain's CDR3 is CASSLSPENNSPLHF. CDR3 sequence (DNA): TGTGCCAGCAGTCTTAGTCCGGAGAATAATTCACCCCTCCACTTT.